The sequence of this T cell receptor (beta chain) was determined in a study of blood T cells in healthy people across ages. Overall study context: Per two T cells, about one barcoded beta molecule was captured through template switching. Overall study results and limits: More naive CD4+ cells and higher diversity marked long-lived donors relative to aged donors. TCR beta diversity per million T cells fell roughly linearly with age.

Alongside a J-beta primer mix, a sample-barcoded 5' primer served in a second PCR lasting roughly 7 to 11 cycles. TCRdb reanalysed the 5' RACE reads using MiXCR and keeps one entry per CDR3 protein. The profile shows more than 1.4 million distinct CDR3 sequences, about 40% of them singletons. This CDR3 is built from 13 residues. V gave up 8 bases and J gave up 1 base; unmatched junction bases: 4. About this clonotype itself: The antigen remains undetermined.

This TCR was recovered from a young woman in good health. Source material: blood. This rearrangement joins TRBV12-3 or TRBV12-4 to TRBJ1-1; 7 nucleotides agree with TRBD1. The CDR3 nucleotides are TGTGCCAGCGTGACAGGGAGGAACACTGAAGCTTTCTTT. Translated, it gives CASVTGRNTEAFF.